This TCR beta chain came from a study of T-cell memory formation after mild COVID-19. Study-wide context: TCR clusters were mostly donor specific.

MiXCR, applied by TCRdb to the 5' RACE reads, yields one record per CDR3 protein. Among 150,000 to 200,000 distinct CDR3 sequences listed, around 18% were seen once. V was cut by 6 bases and J by 0 bases, with 11 bases left in between. There are 15 residues in the CDR3. This clonotype has only a few counts. The V and J genes are TRBV12-3 or TRBV12-4 and TRBJ1-4; a weak D match, TRBD1 (5 bases). The TCR was taken from a man aged 18 to 30 who had mild COVID-19 (a few samples of this study predate the infection). Cell type and time point are not known. The sequencing sample was made of PBMCs or a T cell subset sorted from them (not recorded which). CDR3 in amino acids: CASSRKTATNEKLFF. CDR3 DNA: TGTGCCAGCAGCCGGAAGACAGCAACTAATGAAAAACTGTTTTTT.